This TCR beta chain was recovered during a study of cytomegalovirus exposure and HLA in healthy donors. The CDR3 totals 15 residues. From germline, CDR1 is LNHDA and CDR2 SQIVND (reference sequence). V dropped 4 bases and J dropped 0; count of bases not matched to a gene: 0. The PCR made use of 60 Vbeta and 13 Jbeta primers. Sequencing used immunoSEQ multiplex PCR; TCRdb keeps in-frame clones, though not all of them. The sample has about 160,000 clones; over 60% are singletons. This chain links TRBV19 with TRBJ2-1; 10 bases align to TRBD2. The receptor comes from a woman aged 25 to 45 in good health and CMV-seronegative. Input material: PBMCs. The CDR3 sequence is CASSTSGSSYNEQFF. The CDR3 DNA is TGTGCCAGTAGTACTAGCGGGAGCTCCTACAATGAGCAGTTCTTC.